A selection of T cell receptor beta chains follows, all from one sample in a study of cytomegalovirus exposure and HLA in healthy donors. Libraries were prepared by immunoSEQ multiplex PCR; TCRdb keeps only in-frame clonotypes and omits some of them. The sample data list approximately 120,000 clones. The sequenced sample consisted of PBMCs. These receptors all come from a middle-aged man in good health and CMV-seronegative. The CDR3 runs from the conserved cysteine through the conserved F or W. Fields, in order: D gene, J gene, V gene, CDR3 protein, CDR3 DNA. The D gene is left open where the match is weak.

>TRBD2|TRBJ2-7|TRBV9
CASSVVPAGVYEQYF
TGTGCCAGCAGCGTAGTGCCAGCGGGAGTTTACGAGCAGTACTTC
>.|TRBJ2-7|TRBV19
CASSTPGQSYEQYF
TGTGCCAGTAGTACGCCGGGACAAAGCTACGAGCAGTACTTC
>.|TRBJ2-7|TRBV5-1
CASSLGQGGFYEQYF
TGCGCCAGCAGCTTGGGACAGGGAGGATTCTACGAGCAGTACTTC
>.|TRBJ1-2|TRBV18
CASSPMRTAANYGYTF
TGTGCCAGCTCACCAATGAGGACAGCGGCTAACTATGGCTACACCTTC
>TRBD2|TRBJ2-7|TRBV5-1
CASSVEPGLAYEQYF
TGCGCCAGCAGCGTTGAACCGGGACTAGCCTACGAGCAGTACTTC
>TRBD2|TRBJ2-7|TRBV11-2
CASRRSPLALNAIEQYF
TGTGCCAGTAGGAGGTCGCCACTAGCGCTTAACGCGATCGAGCAGTACTTC
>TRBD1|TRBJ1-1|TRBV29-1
CSVRTGGQGRRGTEAFF
TGCAGCGTTCGAACGGGGGGACAGGGCCGGCGGGGCACTGAAGCTTTCTTT
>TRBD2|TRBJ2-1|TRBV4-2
CASSQSESGSYNEQFF
TGTGCCAGCAGCCAGTCCGAGAGCGGGAGTTACAATGAGCAGTTCTTC
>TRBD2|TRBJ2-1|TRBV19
CASSWTSGSYNEQFF
TGTGCCAGTAGCTGGACTAGCGGTTCCTACAATGAGCAGTTCTTC
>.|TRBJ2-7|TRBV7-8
CASSPSSGSYEQYF
TGTGCCAGCAGCCCATCCTCGGGGTCCTACGAGCAGTACTTC
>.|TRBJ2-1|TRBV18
CASSPSQGYNEQFF
TGTGCCAGCTCACCGAGTCAGGGGTACAATGAGCAGTTCTTC
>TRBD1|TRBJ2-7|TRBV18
CASSQLGTGGAYEQYF
TGTGCCAGCTCACAACTCGGGACAGGTGGAGCCTACGAGCAGTACTTC
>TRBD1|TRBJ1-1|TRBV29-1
CSAKRTGRAFF
TGCAGCGCAAAAAGGACAGGGCGGGCTTTCTTT
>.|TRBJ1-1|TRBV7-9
CASSKTDHTEAFF
TGTGCCAGCAGCAAAACAGACCACACTGAAGCTTTCTTT
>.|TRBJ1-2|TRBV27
CASSLYPGQGSGYTF
TGTGCCAGCAGTTTATATCCAGGCCAGGGCAGCGGCTACACCTTC
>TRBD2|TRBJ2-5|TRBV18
CASSPGLAGGEETQYF
TGTGCCAGCTCACCCGGACTAGCGGGTGGGGAAGAGACCCAGTACTTC
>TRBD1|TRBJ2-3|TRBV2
CASRAWTGSTDTQYF
TGTGCCAGCAGAGCTTGGACAGGGAGCACAGATACGCAGTATTTT
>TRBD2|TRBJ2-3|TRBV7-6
CASSLAAGVGTDTQYF
TGTGCCAGCAGCTTAGCGGCGGGAGTTGGCACAGATACGCAGTATTTT
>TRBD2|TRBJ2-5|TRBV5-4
CASSLLTSGREETQYF
TGTGCCAGCAGCTTGTTAACTAGCGGGAGGGAAGAGACCCAGTACTTC
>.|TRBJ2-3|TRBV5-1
CASSRDFGNTQYF
TGCGCCAGCAGCAGGGACTTCGGAAATACGCAGTATTTT
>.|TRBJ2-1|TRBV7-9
CASSPPRGSHEQFF
TGTGCCAGCAGCCCCCCCAGGGGCAGCCATGAGCAGTTCTTC
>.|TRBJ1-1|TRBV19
CASSGEWTEAFF
TGTGCCAGTAGCGGGGAATGGACTGAAGCTTTCTTT
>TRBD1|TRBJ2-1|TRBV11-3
CASSWGQGIGEQFF
TGTGCCAGCAGCTGGGGACAGGGGATTGGGGAGCAGTTCTTC
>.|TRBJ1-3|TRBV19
CASSIDRGPGNTIYF
TGTGCCAGTAGTATAGATCGGGGTCCTGGAAACACCATATATTTT
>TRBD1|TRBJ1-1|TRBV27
CASRRTGRVTEAFF
TGTGCCAGCAGGCGGACAGGGAGGGTGACTGAAGCTTTCTTT
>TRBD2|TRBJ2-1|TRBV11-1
CASSLRAGVYNEQFF
TGTGCCAGCAGCTTACGGGCGGGAGTCTACAATGAGCAGTTCTTC